The 16 T cell receptor beta chains reported below all come from one sample, sequenced in a study of cytomegalovirus exposure and HLA in healthy donors. Both 60 Vbeta primers and 13 Jbeta primers went into the PCR. Some clones are missing from TCRdb's copy, which holds only in-frame ones; the method was immunoSEQ multiplex PCR. The profile shows some 150,000 clones, roughly four fifths of them singletons. Sequenced sample: PBMCs. All receptors derive from a man in his forties in good health and CMV-seronegative.

V and J are TRBV4-1 and TRBJ1-6; 7 bases map to TRBD1. V gave up 0 bases and J gave up 0 bases; unmatched junction bases: 5. Germline V gene lookup returns CDR1 MGHRA and CDR2 YSYEKL. This CDR3 is built from 18 residues. This chain's CDR3 is CASSQDLGQSSYNSPLHF. CDR3 DNA: TGCGCCAGCAGCCAAGACTTGGGACAGAGCTCCTATAATTCACCCCTCCACTTT.

About this clone itself: One end of the junction fails to match germline, which may point to a read error. CDR3 region: CASSLRGDSGVLGETQYF. CDR3 DNA: TGTGCTAGCAGCTTAAGGGGGGATAGCGGGGTTCTAGGAGAGACCCAGTACTTC. The chain employs TRBV7-7 and TRBJ2-5, with 8 bases identical to TRBD2. The CDR3 covers 18 residues. The V gene's germline CDR1 is SSHAT and CDR2 FNYEAQ (reference sequence). The whole variable domain, remainder taken from reference TRBV7-7 and TRBJ2-5, is GAGVSQSPRYKVTKRGQDVTLRCDPISSHATLYWYQQALGQGPEFLTYFNYEAQPDKSGLPSDRFSAERPEGSISTLTIQRTEQRDSAMYRCASSLRGDSGVLGETQYFGPGTRLLVL.

This chain joins TRBV7-3 and TRBJ2-3; TRBD1 matches at 10 bases. CDR3 length equals 14 residues. From germline, CDR1 is SGHTA and CDR2 FQGTGA. The V gene end was trimmed by 5 bases and the J gene end by 6 bases; junction bases not matched to a gene: 5. The CDR3, as DNA: TGTGCCAGCAGCATTGGACAGGGGGTGGATACGCAGTATTTT. Translation: CASSIGQGVDTQYF.

The chain joins TRBV19 to TRBJ2-7, with D possibly TRBD2 on 6 matching bases. From germline, CDR1 is LNHDA and CDR2 SQIVND (reference sequence). Trimming pared 3 bases from V and 6 bases from J, leaving 21 bases between. The CDR3 runs 16 residues. The CDR3 coding sequence is TGTGCCAGTAGTATGAGAAGACCGGGGGACTGGGGCGAGCAGTACTTC. It encodes CASSMRRPGDWGEQYF.

The chain links TRBV5-4 to TRBJ2-1, with TRBD2 matching 7 bases. V lost 0 bases to trimming and J lost 0 bases; unmatched junction nucleotides: 9. Germline CDR1 reads SGHNT; CDR2 reads YYREEE (reference sequence). The CDR3 is 18 amino acids. CDR3 bases: TGTGCCAGCAGCTTGGCACTAGCGCTGAGAAGCTCCTACAATGAGCAGTTCTTC. This encodes CASSLALALRSSYNEQFF.

The chain recombines TRBV5-1 with TRBJ1-3; no definite D call. Germline V gene sequence: CDR1 SGHRS, CDR2 YFSETQ. The length of the CDR3 is 17 residues. Trimming stripped 0 bases from V and 0 bases from J, with 13 bases between. CDR3 region: CASSLAPMRDSGNTIYF. For the CDR3, the DNA is TGCGCCAGCAGCTTGGCCCCGATGCGGGACTCTGGAAACACCATATATTTT.

The V call is TRBV2, the J call TRBJ1-2; D uncertain. This CDR3 comprises 12 residues. The V gene's germline CDR1 is SNHLY and CDR2 FYNNEI. V was trimmed by 4 bases and J by 5 bases, leaving 8 bases between them. CDR3 nucleotide sequence: TGTGCCAGCAGTGGGAGGCAGTATGGCTACACCTTC. It encodes CASSGRQYGYTF.

CDR3 nucleotides: TGTGCCAGCAGCTTGGAACAGATCCTATACACCTTC. This sequence encodes CASSLEQILYTF. The chain recombines TRBV5-4 with TRBJ1-2; the D is unclear. The CDR3 extends over 12 amino acids. Between the trimmed V and J ends, which lost 0 bases and 11 bases, there was a span of 11 bases. Germline V gene sequence: CDR1 SGHNT, CDR2 YYREEE (reference sequence).

The genes are TRBV7-9 and TRBJ1-2, with 10 bases fitting TRBD1. Trimming cost V 1 base and J 4 bases; bases outside gene matches: 6. CDR3 length equals 16 residues. Germline V gives CDR1 SEHNR, CDR2 FQNEAQ (reference sequence). CDR3 region: CASSLGQGAPTYGYTF. For the CDR3, the DNA is TGTGCCAGCAGCTTAGGACAGGGGGCCCCTACCTATGGCTACACCTTC.

The rearrangement joins TRBV4-3 to TRBJ2-1; TRBD2 matches 10 bases. V lost 3 bases, J lost 7 bases, and 6 bases stayed unmatched. CDR3 length: 15 residues. Germline lookup yields CDR1 LGHNA and CDR2 YSLEER. Here the CDR3 DNA reads TGCGCCAGCAGCCATCAGCGGGGGGGCCTGAATGAGCAGTTCTTC. Translated: CASSHQRGGLNEQFF.

The chain links TRBV4-3 to TRBJ2-1; 9 positions agree with TRBD1. This CDR3 has 15 amino acids. The ends lost 3 bases at V and 6 bases at J; junction bases unmatched: 6. The germline CDR1 and CDR2 sequences are LGHNA and YSLEER. This CDR3 is CASSQWDRERNEQFF. The CDR3 DNA sequence: TGCGCCAGCAGCCAGTGGGACAGGGAGCGCAATGAGCAGTTCTTC.

This clone was counted between two and nine times. The V and J genes are TRBV5-1 and TRBJ2-1; 12 bases match TRBD2. This CDR3 is built from 18 residues. V lost 3 bases and J lost 4; bases outside the gene matches: 11. Germline values: CDR1 SGHRS, CDR2 YFSETQ. This CDR3 reads CASSSNPTSGGVYNEQFF. The DNA of the CDR3 is TGCGCCAGCAGCTCCAACCCGACTAGCGGGGGAGTTTACAATGAGCAGTTCTTC.

The gene calls are TRBV30 and TRBJ1-5; TRBD1 agrees at 9 bases. The germline V gene encodes CDR1 GTSNPN and CDR2 SVGIG (reference sequence). The CDR3 sequence is 15 residues long. V shed 2 bases and J 7 bases; nucleotides not matched to a gene: 9. The CDR3 sequence is CAWSWGTGRGQPQHF. CDR3 nucleotides: TGTGCCTGGAGTTGGGGGACAGGGAGAGGCCAGCCCCAGCATTTT. Supplemented by reference TRBV30 and TRBJ1-5, the full variable domain reads SQTIHQWPATLVQPVGSPLSLECTVEGTSNPNLYWYRQAAGRGLQLLFYSVGIGQISSEVPQNLSASRPQDRQFILSSKKLLLSDSGFYLCAWSWGTGRGQPQHFGDGTRLSIL.

The gene calls are TRBV23-1 and TRBJ1-6, with 7 bases identical to TRBD1. TRBV23-1 has ORF status, its function being uncertain. The CDR3 covers 13 residues. Trimming at V came to 8 bases and at J to 4 bases, leaving 2 bases not matched to a gene. The CDR3 reads CASGQEYNSPLHF. Written as DNA, the CDR3 is TGCGCCAGCGGACAGGAATATAATTCACCCCTCCACTTT.

This chain links TRBV6-5 with TRBJ2-7; no firm D call. V dropped 3 bases and J dropped 3 bases, with 6 bases sitting between them. CDR3 length equals 12 residues. Per the germline V gene, CDR1 is MNHEY and CDR2 is SVGAGI. CDR3 loop: CASSYAGYEQYF. The DNA for the CDR3 is TGTGCCAGCAGTTATGCCGGCTACGAGCAGTACTTC.

J is TRBJ2-5 and V is TRBV14, with D possibly being TRBD1 (6 bases). The CDR3 consists of 16 residues. Trimming cost V 0 bases and J 11 bases, with 22 bases left between them. The germline V gene encodes CDR1 SGHDN and CDR2 FVKESK. The CDR3 DNA reads as TGTGCCAGCAGCCAAGATCTAGGAACAGGGCTGGGGGAGCAGTACTTC. This gives the protein CASSQDLGTGLGEQYF.